This T cell receptor beta chain was sequenced in a study of shared clonotypes between healthy human individuals. The data were produced by immunoSEQ multiplex PCR, yet TCRdb's version contains in-frame clones alone and is incomplete. Of roughly 2,300,000 clones listed, 80% to 95% are singletons. All donors qualified as healthy HIV-negative adults and had experienced no recent acute infections or vaccinations. The germline CDR1 and CDR2 sequences are LGHNT and FRNRAP. This CDR3 region has 15 residues. With 9 bases removed from V and 2 bases from J, the gap between germline ends came to 20 bases. The receptor was isolated from a man aged 18 to 35 in good health. Some clones in this sample may be carry-over from other donors' samples. What was sequenced was naive CD4+ T cells from PBMCs. Subset denoted: CD45RA+ positively selected. The chain joins TRBV12-5 to TRBJ2-7, with D perhaps TRBD1 (5 bases). In DNA form, the CDR3 reads TGTGCTAGGCGGACACCCTTGACACCAACCTACGAGCAGTACTTC. Translating gives CARRTPLTPTYEQYF.